This T cell receptor (beta chain) was found in a study of radiotherapy plus CTLA-4 blockade in lung cancer. Study-level results: Among reported predictors of response, early blood T cell clone dynamics with interferon-beta performed best.

Some clones are missing from TCRdb's copy, which holds only in-frame ones; the method was immunoSEQ multiplex PCR. Of about 88,000 clones in the sample, around 72% were seen once. A word on this clone: Its antigen is not identified.

Receiving focal radiation plus CTLA-4 blockade with ipilimumab were patients who had chemo-refractory metastatic non-small-cell lung cancer. Trimming left V 7 bases short and J 5 bases short, with 5 bases between. The germline V gene has CDR1 MNHNS and CDR2 SASEGT. The CDR3 sequence is 10 residues long. The clonotype comes from a human donor with non-small cell lung cancer that progressed on radiotherapy plus ipilimumab. Source: peripheral blood, taken from a patient treated with radiotherapy plus ipilimumab. The chain employs TRBV6-1 and TRBJ1-1; no firm D call. The DNA for the CDR3 is TGTGCCAGCAAGGTAACTGAAGCTTTCTTT. It yields the protein CASKVTEAFF.